This T cell receptor beta chain was profiled in a study of T cells after yellow fever vaccination. Study-wide context: Fractions of low cell number were prepared using SMART-Seq v4 Ultra Low Input.

TCRdb passed the 5' RACE reads through MiXCR, listing each CDR3 protein once. The table shows 300,000 or so distinct CDR3 sequences, with approximately 8% occurring only once. Study-level points and caveats: Some clonotypes were seen in both the CD4 and the CD8 compartments. These made up a small share and likely arose from convergent recombination. Boosting was followed by the reappearance of most primary-vaccination clones (just under 98% CD4, about 88% CD8).

Germline loops: CDR1 LGHNA, CDR2 YSLEER. The CDR3 loop spans 14 amino acids. V shed 4 bases and J 3 bases; nucleotides not matched to a gene: 3. In its sample, this clonotype was seen many times. Its antigen is undetermined. Sequencing was performed on CD4+ T cells sorted from PBMCs, taken 5 days after the yellow fever booster vaccination. The TCR originated in a man between 18 and 29 years old who received the YFV17D yellow fever vaccine. The chain joins TRBV4-3 to TRBJ2-1; 7 bases line up with TRBD2. The CDR3 sequence: CASSREGFYNEQFF. Written as DNA, the CDR3 is TGCGCCAGCAGCCGGGAGGGCTTCTACAATGAGCAGTTCTTC.